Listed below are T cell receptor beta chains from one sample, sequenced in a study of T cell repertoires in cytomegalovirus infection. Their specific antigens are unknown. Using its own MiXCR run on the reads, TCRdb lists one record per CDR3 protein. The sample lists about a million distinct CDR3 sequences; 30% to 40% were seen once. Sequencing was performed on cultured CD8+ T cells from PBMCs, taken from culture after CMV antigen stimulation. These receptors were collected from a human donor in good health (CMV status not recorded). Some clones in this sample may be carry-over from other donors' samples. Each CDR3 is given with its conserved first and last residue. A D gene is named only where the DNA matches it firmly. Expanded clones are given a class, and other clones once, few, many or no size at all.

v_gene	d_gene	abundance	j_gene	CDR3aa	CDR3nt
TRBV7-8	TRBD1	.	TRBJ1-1	CASSPGQAGTEAFF	TGTGCCAGCAGCCCCGGACAGGCTGGGACTGAAGCTTTCTTT
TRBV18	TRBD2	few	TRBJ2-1	CASSPPSGRGAYNEQFF	TGTGCCAGCTCACCACCTAGCGGGCGGGGGGCCTACAATGAGCAGTTCTTC
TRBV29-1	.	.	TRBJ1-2	CALGEQMRFDYGYTF	TGCGCCCTTGGGGAGCAGATGAGATTTGACTATGGCTACACCTTC
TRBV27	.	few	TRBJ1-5	CASSLSWRVSNQPQHF	TGTGCCAGCAGTTTATCGTGGAGGGTGAGCAATCAGCCCCAGCATTTT
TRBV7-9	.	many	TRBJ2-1	CASSPASGERYNEQFF	TGTGCCAGCAGCCCCGCGTCGGGGGAGCGTTACAATGAGCAGTTCTTC
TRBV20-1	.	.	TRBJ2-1	CSAREEGRDPYNEQFF	TGCAGTGCTAGAGAGGAGGGCAGGGACCCTTACAATGAGCAGTTCTTC
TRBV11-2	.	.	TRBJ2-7	CASSWSGYEQYF	TGTGCCAGCAGCTGGTCTGGGTACGAGCAGTACTTC
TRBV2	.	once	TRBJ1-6	CASRDTALHF	TGTGCCAGCAGGGATACGGCCCTCCACTTT
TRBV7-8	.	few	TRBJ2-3	CASSLALSDTQYF	TGTGCCAGCAGCTTAGCGCTTTCAGATACGCAGTATTTT
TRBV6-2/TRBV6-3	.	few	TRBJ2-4	CASSPGPNIQYF	TGTGCCAGCAGCCCAGGACCCAACATTCAGTACTTC
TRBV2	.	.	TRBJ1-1	CASIGADKFMNTEAFF	TGTGCCAGCATCGGCGCGGACAAGTTCATGAACACTGAAGCTTTCTTT
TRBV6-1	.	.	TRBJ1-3	CASIDTWEGGNTIYF	TGTGCCAGCATCGATACGTGGGAAGGGGGAAACACCATATATTTT
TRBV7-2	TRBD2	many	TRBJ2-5	CASSPGLAGVLSYQETQYF	TGTGCCAGCAGCCCGGGACTAGCGGGGGTGCTATCGTACCAAGAGACCCAGTACTTC
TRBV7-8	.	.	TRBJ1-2	CASSPEVESGYTF	TGTGCCAGCAGCCCCGAGGTGGAAAGTGGCTACACCTTC
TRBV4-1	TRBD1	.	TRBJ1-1	CASSPKELTGPNTEAFF	TGCGCCAGCAGCCCCAAAGAGCTGACAGGGCCGAACACTGAAGCTTTCTTT
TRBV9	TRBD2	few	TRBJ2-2	CASSVGGSGELFF	TGTGCCAGCAGCGTGGGGGGGTCCGGGGAGCTGTTTTTT
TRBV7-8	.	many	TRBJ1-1	CASSLGRGRTEAFF	TGTGCCAGCAGCTTAGGGAGGGGTCGGACTGAAGCTTTCTTT
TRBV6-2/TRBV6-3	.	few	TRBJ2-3	CASSYSGGGDTDTQYF	TGTGCCAGCAGTTACTCGGGCGGGGGCGATACAGATACGCAGTATTTT
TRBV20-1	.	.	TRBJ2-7	CSATGTLSSYEQYF	TGCAGTGCTACAGGGACATTGAGCTCCTACGAGCAGTACTTC
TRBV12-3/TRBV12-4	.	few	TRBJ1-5	CASSLPGMDNQPQHF	TGTGCCAGCAGTTTGCCGGGGATGGACAATCAGCCCCAGCATTTT
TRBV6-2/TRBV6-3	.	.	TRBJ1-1	CASTFGVLFEAFF	TGTGCCAGCACCTTTGGAGTTCTCTTTGAAGCTTTCTTT
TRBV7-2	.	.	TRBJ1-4	CASSQNSYRGNEKLFF	TGTGCCAGCAGCCAGAATTCATACAGAGGGAATGAAAAACTGTTTTTT
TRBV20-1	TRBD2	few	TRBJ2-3	CSANYGTSGFIGTDTQYF	TGCAGTGCTAATTATGGGACTAGCGGATTCATTGGCACAGATACGCAGTATTTT
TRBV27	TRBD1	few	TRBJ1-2	CASSHPRTGNYGYTF	TGTGCCAGCAGCCATCCACGGACAGGGAACTATGGCTACACCTTC
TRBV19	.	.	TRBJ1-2	CASGTRTVFYGYTF	TGTGCCAGTGGAACCCGGACAGTTTTTTATGGCTACACCTTC
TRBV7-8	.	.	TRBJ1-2	CASSLPGASDGYTF	TGTGCCAGCAGCTTACCGGGGGCCTCAGATGGCTACACCTTC
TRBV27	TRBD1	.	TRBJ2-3	CASSLLGQVVSDTQYF	TGTGCCAGCAGCCTACTCGGACAGGTTGTGTCGGATACGCAGTATTTT
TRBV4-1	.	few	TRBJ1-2	CASSPNWGPVGYTF	TGCGCCAGCAGCCCGAACTGGGGGCCTGTTGGCTACACCTTC
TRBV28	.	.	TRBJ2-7	CASSLLRTISEQYF	TGTGCCAGCAGTTTACTGAGGACGATCAGCGAGCAGTACTTC
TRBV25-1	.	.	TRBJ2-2	CASSEFRTTGELFF	TGTGCCAGCAGTGAATTTCGGACCACCGGGGAGCTGTTTTTT
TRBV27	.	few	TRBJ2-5	CASSNSNQETQYF	TGTGCCAGCAGTAACAGTAACCAAGAGACCCAGTACTTC
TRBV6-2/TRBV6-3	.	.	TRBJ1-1	CASSWETLNTEAFF	TGTGCCAGCAGTTGGGAGACTTTGAACACTGAAGCTTTCTTT
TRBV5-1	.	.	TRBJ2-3	CASSLGMDTQYF	TGCGCCAGCAGCTTAGGGATGGATACGCAGTATTTT
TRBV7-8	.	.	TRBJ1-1	CASSWDDTGNTEAFF	TGTGCCAGCAGCTGGGATGACACGGGGAACACTGAAGCTTTCTTT
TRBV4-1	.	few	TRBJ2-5	CASSQGYKETQYF	TGCGCCAGCAGCCAAGGCTACAAGGAGACCCAGTACTTC
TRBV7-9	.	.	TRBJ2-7	CASSLQTGLVYEQYF	TGTGCCAGCAGCCTCCAGACAGGCCTGGTCTACGAGCAGTACTTC
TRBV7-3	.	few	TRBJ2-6	CASSLMDSGANVLTF	TGTGCCAGCAGCTTAATGGACTCTGGGGCCAACGTCCTGACTTTC
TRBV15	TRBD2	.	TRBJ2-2	CATRSSGGRNTGELFF	TGTGCCACCAGGTCTAGCGGGGGCCGAAACACCGGGGAGCTGTTTTTT
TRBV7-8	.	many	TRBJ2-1	CASILGLLASDNEQFF	TGTGCCAGCATCCTGGGCCTGCTAGCGTCTGACAATGAGCAGTTCTTC
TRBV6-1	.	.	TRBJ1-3	CASSQGPRAPRASGNTIYF	TGTGCCAGCAGCCAAGGCCCTAGAGCCCCCCGGGCCTCTGGAAACACCATATATTTT
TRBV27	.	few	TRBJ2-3	CASSLTEGDLPFTDTQYF	TGTGCCAGCAGTCTCACGGAGGGGGACCTTCCCTTCACAGATACGCAGTATTTT
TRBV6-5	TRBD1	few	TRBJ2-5	CASSPKDRGRETQYF	TGTGCCAGCAGTCCCAAGGACAGGGGAAGAGAGACCCAGTACTTC
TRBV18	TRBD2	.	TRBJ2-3	CASSPGLAGANTDTQYF	TGTGCCAGCTCACCCGGACTAGCGGGGGCCAACACAGATACGCAGTATTTT
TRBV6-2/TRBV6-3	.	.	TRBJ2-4	CASSAPRLAKNIQYF	TGTGCCAGCAGTGCCCCGCGGCTAGCCAAAAACATTCAGTACTTC
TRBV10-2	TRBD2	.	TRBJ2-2	CASSVITSGGALNTGELFF	TGCGCCAGCAGTGTGATTACTAGCGGGGGGGCACTTAACACCGGGGAGCTGTTTTTT
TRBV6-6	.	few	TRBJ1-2	CASSGSGTPGSGYTF	TGTGCCTCCTCAGGGAGCGGAACCCCAGGGAGTGGCTACACCTTC
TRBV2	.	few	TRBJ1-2	CASMRGVYTF	TGTGCCAGCATGAGGGGGGTGTACACCTTC
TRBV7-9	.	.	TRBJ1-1	CASSSYKGSTEAFF	TGTGCCAGCAGCTCCTACAAAGGGTCCACTGAAGCTTTCTTT